The clone carrying this T cell receptor beta chain has a count of ten or more. The CDR3 regions of TCR beta were amplified from RNA transcripts. Using the HTBI primer set, a first-round RT-PCR was run on the TCR CDR3. Each CDR3 protein is one row after TCRdb ran MiXCR on the multiplex PCR reads. The table includes around 420,000 distinct CDR3 sequences, around 14% detected once. V shed 3 bases and J shed 9 bases, with 23 bases lying between them. The CDR3 runs to 17 residues. Germline loops: CDR1 KGHDR, CDR2 SFDVKD. The sample comes from a study of T cells in Graves' hyperthyroidism and ophthalmopathy.

The sequence was obtained from a young woman with Graves' hyperthyroidism. The sample comprised blood. The rearrangement links TRBV24-1 to TRBJ2-1, with D unresolved. As DNA, the CDR3 is TGTGCCACCAGTGATATAAGGGATAGTTTTGGTGACCCTGAGCAGTTCTTC. It is translated as CATSDIRDSFGDPEQFF.